This T cell receptor beta chain was obtained from a study of OX40 agonist ivuxolimab in advanced cancers. The wider study: Of the participants, approximately 40% had some prior anti-PD-1, anti-PD-L1 or anti-CTLA-4 therapy, which was allowed.

The CDR3 is 14 residues long. In germline, CDR1 is SGHRS, CDR2 YFSETQ. Trimming cost V 4 bases and J 7 bases; bases outside gene matches: 7. Clones were read by immunoSEQ multiplex PCR, and TCRdb kept only the in-frame ones, dropping some. In the table there are about 37,000 clones, 85% of which are singletons. This clonotype originated in an adult with an advanced solid tumor such as melanoma, head and neck, liver or kidney cancer. The chain uses TRBV5-1 and TRBJ2-1; 8 nucleotides match TRBD2. The starting material was CD4+ or CD8+ T cells sorted from blood, obtained in a trial of the OX40 agonist ivuxolimab. For the CDR3, the DNA is TGCGCCAGCAGCAGGGACCGCGGGGGGAATGAGCAGTTCTTC. This codes for CASSRDRGGNEQFF.